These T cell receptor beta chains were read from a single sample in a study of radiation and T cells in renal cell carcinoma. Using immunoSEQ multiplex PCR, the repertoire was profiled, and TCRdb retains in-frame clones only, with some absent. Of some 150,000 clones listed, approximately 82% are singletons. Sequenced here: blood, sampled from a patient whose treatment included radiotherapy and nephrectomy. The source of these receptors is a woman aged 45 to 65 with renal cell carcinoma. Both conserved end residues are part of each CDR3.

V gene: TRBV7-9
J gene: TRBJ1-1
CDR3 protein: CASSTGTGSANTEAFF

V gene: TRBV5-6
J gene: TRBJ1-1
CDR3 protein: CASSWTGNEAFF

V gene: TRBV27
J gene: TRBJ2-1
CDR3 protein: CARRDSYSSSYNEQFF

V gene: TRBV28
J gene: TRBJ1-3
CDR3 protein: CASSLNPLGTGNTIYF

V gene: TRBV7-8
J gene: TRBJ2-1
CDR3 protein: CASSSLAGGRGNEQFF

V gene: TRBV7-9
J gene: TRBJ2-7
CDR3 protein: CASSLGFSSYEQYF

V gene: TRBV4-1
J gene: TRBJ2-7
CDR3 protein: CASSPTTDNYEQYF

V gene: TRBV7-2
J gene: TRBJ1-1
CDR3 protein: CASSLASLVDTEAFF

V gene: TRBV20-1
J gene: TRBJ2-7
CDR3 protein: CTARASYEQYF

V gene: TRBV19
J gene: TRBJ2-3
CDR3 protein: CASSISPGGLGPDTQYF

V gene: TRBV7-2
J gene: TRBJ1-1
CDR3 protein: CASSIGGRLGTEAFF

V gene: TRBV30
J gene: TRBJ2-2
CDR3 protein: CAWPNTGGVSETGELFF

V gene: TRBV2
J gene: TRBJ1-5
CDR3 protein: CASSEGHVGNQPQHF

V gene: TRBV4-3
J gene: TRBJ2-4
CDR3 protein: CASSQPNRDSQYF

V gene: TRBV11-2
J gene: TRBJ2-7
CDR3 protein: CASSGRGASLYYEQYF

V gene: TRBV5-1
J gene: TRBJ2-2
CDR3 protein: CASSLIETGELFF

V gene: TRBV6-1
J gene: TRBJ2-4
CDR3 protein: CASGQGGAKNIQYF

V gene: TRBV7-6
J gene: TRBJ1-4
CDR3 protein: CASSPKDRANEKLFF

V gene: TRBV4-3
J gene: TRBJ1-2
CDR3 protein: CASSQEGGQGFGYTF

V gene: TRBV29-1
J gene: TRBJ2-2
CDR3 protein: CSASGGYDGELFF

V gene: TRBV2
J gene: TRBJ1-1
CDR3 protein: CASRRQLDTEAFF

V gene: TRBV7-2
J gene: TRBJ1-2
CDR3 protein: CASSLAAAGAIGYTF

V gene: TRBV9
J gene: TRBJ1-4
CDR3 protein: CASSFNDRGNEKLFF